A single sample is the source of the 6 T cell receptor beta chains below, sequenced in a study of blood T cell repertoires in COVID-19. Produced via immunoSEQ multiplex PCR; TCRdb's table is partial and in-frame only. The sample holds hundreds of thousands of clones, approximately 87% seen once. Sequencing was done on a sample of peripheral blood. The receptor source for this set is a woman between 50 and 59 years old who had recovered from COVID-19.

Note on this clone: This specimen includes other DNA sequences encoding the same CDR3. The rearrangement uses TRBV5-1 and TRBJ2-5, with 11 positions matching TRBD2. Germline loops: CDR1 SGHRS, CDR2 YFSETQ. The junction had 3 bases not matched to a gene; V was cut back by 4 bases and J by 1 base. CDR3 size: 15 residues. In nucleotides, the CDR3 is TGCGCCAGCAGCGGAACTAGCGGGGGCCAAGAGACCCAGTACTTC. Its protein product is CASSGTSGGQETQYF. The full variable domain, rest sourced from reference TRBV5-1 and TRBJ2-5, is KAGVTQTPRYLIKTRGQQVTLSCSPISGHRSVSWYQQTPGQGLQFLFEYFSETQRNKGNFPGRFSGRQFSNSRSEMNVSTLELGDSALYLCASSGTSGGQETQYFGPGTRLLVL.

The CDR3 nucleotides are TGTGCCAGTAGTATTCAGCCTAGCGGGAGTGGAGCCGGGGAGCTGTTTTTT. Translating gives CASSIQPSGSGAGELFF. The chain combines TRBV19 with TRBJ2-2, with TRBD2 matching 10 bases. The ends lost 3 bases at V and 6 bases at J; junction bases unmatched: 10. There are 17 residues in the CDR3. CDR1 and CDR2 (germline): LNHDA, SQIVND (reference sequence).

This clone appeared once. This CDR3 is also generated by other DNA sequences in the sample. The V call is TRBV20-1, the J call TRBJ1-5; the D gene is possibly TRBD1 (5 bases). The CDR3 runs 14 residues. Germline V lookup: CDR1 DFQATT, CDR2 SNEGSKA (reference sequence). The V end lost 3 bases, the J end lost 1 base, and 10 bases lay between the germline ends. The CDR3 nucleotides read TGCAGTGCTAGTAGGGGTTCAAGCAATCAGCCCCAGCATTTT. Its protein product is CSASRGSSNQPQHF.

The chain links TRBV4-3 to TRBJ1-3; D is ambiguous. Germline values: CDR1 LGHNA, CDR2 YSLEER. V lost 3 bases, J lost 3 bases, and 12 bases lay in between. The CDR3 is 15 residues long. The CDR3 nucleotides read TGCGCCAGCAGCCATATTAGGGAGGATGGAAACACCATATATTTT. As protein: CASSHIREDGNTIYF.

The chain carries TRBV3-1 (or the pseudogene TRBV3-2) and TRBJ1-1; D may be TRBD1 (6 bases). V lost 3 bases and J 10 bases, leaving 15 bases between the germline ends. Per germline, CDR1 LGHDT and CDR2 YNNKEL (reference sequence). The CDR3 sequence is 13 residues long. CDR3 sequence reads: CASSQGGRGRAFF. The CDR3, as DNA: TGTGCCAGCAGCCAGGGGGGCCGCGGGAGAGCTTTCTTT.

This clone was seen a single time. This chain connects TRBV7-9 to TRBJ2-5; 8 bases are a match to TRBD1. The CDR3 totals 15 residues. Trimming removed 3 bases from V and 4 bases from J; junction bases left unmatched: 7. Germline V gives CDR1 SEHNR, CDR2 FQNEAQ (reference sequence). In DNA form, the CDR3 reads TGTGCCAGCAGCTTTGTCAGGGGGCTGACAGAGACCCAGTACTTC. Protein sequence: CASSFVRGLTETQYF.